The 9 T cell receptor beta chains below come from one sample, sequenced in a study of blood T cell repertoires in COVID-19. Here immunoSEQ multiplex PCR was the method, and the copy in TCRdb shows in-frame clones only, minus some. The sample records about 220,000 clones, roughly 80% being singletons. What was sequenced was PBMCs or T cells enriched from blood (not recorded which). Receptors originate from a woman aged 40 to 55 with acute COVID-19.

The chain recombines TRBV18 with TRBJ2-4; TRBD2 matches at 13 bases. Germline V gives CDR1 KGHSH, CDR2 LQKENI. This CDR3 has 16 amino acids. V shed 4 bases, J shed 8 bases, and the junction held 8 bases outside the gene matches. The CDR3: CASSQDGLAGDDIQYF. The CDR3 DNA reads TGTGCCAGCTCACAAGACGGACTAGCGGGAGACGACATTCAGTACTTC.

The chain joins TRBV3-1 (or the pseudogene TRBV3-2) to TRBJ2-2; TRBD2 matches 9 bases. Germline CDR1 LGHDT, CDR2 YNNKEL (reference sequence). The V gene end was trimmed by 5 bases and the J gene end by 7 bases; junction bases not matched to a gene: 8. CDR3 length equals 15 residues. For the CDR3, the DNA is TGTGCCAGCAGCTTCTGGACTAGCGCGGGCGGGGAGCTGTTTTTT. Its protein is CASSFWTSAGGELFF.

J is TRBJ2-5 and V is TRBV5-1, with a tentative D call TRBD2 (6 bases). Trimming removed 4 bases from V and 2 bases from J, with 12 bases in between. CDR3 length: 14 amino acids. Germline V CDR1 and CDR2: SGHRS, YFSETQ. The CDR3 sequence: CASSNMGGQETQYF. CDR3 nucleotides: TGCGCCAGCAGCAACATGGGAGGACAAGAGACCCAGTACTTC.

V and J are TRBV4-3 and TRBJ2-3; D is unresolved. The CDR3 runs 16 residues. The germline V gene has CDR1 LGHNA and CDR2 YSLEER. V shed 1 base and J shed 1 base, with 12 bases lying between them. The CDR3, as DNA: TGCGCCAGCAGCCAAGGCCTGGGCTTTGGCACAGATACGCAGTATTTT. It specifies CASSQGLGFGTDTQYF.

CDR3 residues: CASSQGTATEAFF. CDR3 bases: TGTGCCAGCAGCCAAGGAACAGCAACTGAAGCTTTCTTT. The rearrangement links TRBV3-1 (or the pseudogene TRBV3-2) to TRBJ1-1; D gene unclear. Germline CDR1 and CDR2: LGHDT and YNNKEL (reference sequence). The germline V and J ends were trimmed by 1 base and 5 bases, with 8 bases remaining between them. This CDR3 comprises 13 residues.

The chain employs TRBV21-1 and TRBJ2-7; the D call of TRBD2 is as the table states it, not checked on the DNA. TRBV21-1 constitutes a pseudogene. The CDR3 is 15 amino acids. The chain's CDR3 is CASSKGSSGIYEQYF. In DNA form, the CDR3 reads TGTGCCAGCAGCAAAGGGTCTAGCGGTATCTACGAGCAGTACTTC.

The chain employs TRBV9 and TRBJ1-1, with D uncertain. The CDR3 loop spans 14 amino acids. The germline gives CDR1 SGDLS, CDR2 YYNGEE. Trimming shortened V by 0 bases and J by 0 bases, and 6 bases separated the two germline ends. CDR3 DNA: TGTGCCAGCAGCGTAGGTAGATTGAACACTGAAGCTTTCTTT. Protein: CASSVGRLNTEAFF.

V gene TRBV19 combines with J gene TRBJ2-7; 9 bases map to TRBD2. J was trimmed by 1 base and V by 6 bases; bases with no gene match: 7. Germline CDR1 and CDR2: LNHDA and SQIVND (reference sequence). The CDR3 has 15 amino acids. The CDR3, as DNA: TGTGCCAGTAGCCCTAGCGGGGACCGTTCCTACGAGCAGTACTTC. Protein product: CASSPSGDRSYEQYF.

This clone came up once. The V gene is TRBV24-1, the J gene TRBJ2-5; D gene ambiguous. V was clipped by 0 bases and J by 5 bases, with 15 bases between them. Germline V CDR1 and CDR2: KGHDR, SFDVKD. The CDR3 covers 16 residues. The CDR3 loop is CATSDLSLDFKETQYF. In nucleotides, the CDR3 is TGTGCCACCAGTGATTTGTCTCTAGACTTTAAGGAGACCCAGTACTTC.